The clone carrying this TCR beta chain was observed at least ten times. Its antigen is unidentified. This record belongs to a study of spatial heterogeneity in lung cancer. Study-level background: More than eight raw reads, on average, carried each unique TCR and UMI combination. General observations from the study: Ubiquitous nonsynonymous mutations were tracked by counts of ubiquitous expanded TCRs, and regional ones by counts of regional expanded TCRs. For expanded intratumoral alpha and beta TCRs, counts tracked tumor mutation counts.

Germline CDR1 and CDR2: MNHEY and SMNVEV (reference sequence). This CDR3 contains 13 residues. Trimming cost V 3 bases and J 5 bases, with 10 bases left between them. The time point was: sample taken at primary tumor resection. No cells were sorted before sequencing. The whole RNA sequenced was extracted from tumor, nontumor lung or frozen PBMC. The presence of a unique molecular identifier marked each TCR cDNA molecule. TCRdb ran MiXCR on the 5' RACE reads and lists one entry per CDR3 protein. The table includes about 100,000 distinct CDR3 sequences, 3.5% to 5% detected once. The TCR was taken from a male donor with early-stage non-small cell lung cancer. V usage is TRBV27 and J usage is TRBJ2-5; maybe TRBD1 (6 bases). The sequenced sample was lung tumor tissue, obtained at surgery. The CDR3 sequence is CASSLGARETQYF. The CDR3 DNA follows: TGTGCCAGCAGTTTGGGGGCGCGGGAGACCCAGTACTTC.